These T cell receptor beta chains were read from a single sample in a study of CD8 T cells in Susac syndrome. A single record per CDR3 protein comes from TCRdb applying MiXCR to the immunoSEQ multiplex PCR reads. The profile shows roughly 250,000 distinct CDR3 sequences, 95% to 97% of them singletons. What was sequenced was CD4+ T cells from PBMCs. The receptor set was obtained from a human donor with Susac syndrome. Each CDR3 is given with its conserved first and last residue. D genes are given only for firm matches. Some rows have no size entry. The others give once, few or many, or a class for an expanded clone.

J	length	size	V	D	CDR3	DNA
TRBJ2-2	16	NA	TRBV29-1	TRBD2	CSVVVAGGPGAGELFF	TGCAGCGTTGTGGTTGCGGGAGGGCCTGGCGCCGGGGAGCTGTTTTTT
TRBJ1-2	11	NA	TRBV20-1	NA	CSAPSGAGYTF	TGCAGTGCTCCCTCGGGGGCGGGCTACACCTTC
TRBJ1-2	14	NA	TRBV29-1	TRBD1	CSVTRTGANYGYTF	TGCAGCGTGACTCGGACAGGCGCTAACTATGGCTACACCTTC
TRBJ2-1	11	NA	TRBV12-3/TRBV12-4	NA	CASRTIDEQFF	TGTGCCAGCAGAACCATCGATGAGCAGTTCTTC
TRBJ2-2	15	NA	TRBV10-1	TRBD1	CASGQGDREAGELFF	TGCGCCAGCGGTCAGGGGGACAGAGAGGCCGGGGAGCTGTTTTTT
TRBJ2-1	17	NA	TRBV7-9	TRBD1	CASSQDRQGSLYNEQFF	TGTGCCAGCAGCCAAGATCGACAGGGGAGCCTCTACAATGAGCAGTTCTTC
TRBJ2-5	15	NA	TRBV29-1	TRBD2	CSPLLAGGDQETQYF	TGCAGCCCACTTCTAGCGGGAGGGGACCAAGAGACCCAGTACTTC
TRBJ2-7	17	NA	TRBV12-3/TRBV12-4	TRBD2	CASSVAGGRTSSYEQYF	TGTGCCAGCAGTGTAGCGGGAGGACGAACCAGCTCCTACGAGCAGTACTTC
TRBJ2-5	14	NA	TRBV11-2	NA	CASSLALSGETQYF	TGTGCCAGCAGCTTAGCGCTTAGCGGAGAGACCCAGTACTTC
TRBJ2-7	16	NA	TRBV11-2	NA	CASSLDQGGPSYEQYF	TGTGCCAGCAGCTTAGATCAAGGCGGGCCCTCCTACGAGCAGTACTTC
TRBJ1-2	15	once	TRBV18	TRBD1	CASSPPDRGWSGYTF	TGTGCCAGCTCCCCGCCAGACAGGGGATGGTCCGGCTACACCTTC
TRBJ2-3	14	once	TRBV5-1	NA	CASSLIASADTQYF	TGCGCCAGCAGCCTCATTGCTAGCGCGGATACGCAGTATTTT
TRBJ1-5	16	NA	TRBV24-1	NA	CATSEGSGSLNQPQHF	TGTGCCACCAGTGAAGGTTCGGGGTCGCTCAATCAGCCCCAGCATTTT
TRBJ1-1	14	few	TRBV20-1	NA	CSARVGSMNTEAFF	TGCAGTGCTAGAGTCGGCAGCATGAACACTGAAGCTTTCTTT
TRBJ1-2	14	NA	TRBV7-9	NA	CASSLAVANYGYTF	TGTGCCAGCAGCTTAGCGGTAGCTAACTATGGCTACACCTTC
TRBJ2-1	15	NA	TRBV19	NA	CASTDRRGGGNEQFF	TGTGCCAGTACCGACCGCAGGGGTGGAGGCAATGAGCAGTTCTTC
TRBJ2-2	14	NA	TRBV20-1	NA	CSARDPYGTGELFF	TGCAGTGCTAGAGATCCCTATGGGACCGGGGAGCTGTTTTTT
TRBJ2-7	11	NA	TRBV29-1	NA	CSTESGPQQYF	TGCAGCACCGAATCGGGACCGCAGCAGTACTTC
TRBJ2-1	14	NA	TRBV20-1	NA	CSAKGGLPYNEQFF	TGCAGTGCCAAAGGGGGACTACCTTACAATGAGCAGTTCTTC
TRBJ1-2	14	NA	TRBV4-1	NA	CASSQEQGSRGYTF	TGCGCCAGCAGCCAAGAACAGGGAAGTCGGGGCTACACCTTC
TRBJ1-2	15	NA	TRBV7-2	TRBD1	CASSSGTEFNYGYTF	TGTGCCAGCAGCTCAGGGACAGAATTTAACTATGGCTACACCTTC